The entry below describes one T cell receptor (beta chain). In the source study's methods: Researchers report that nucleated cell counts were estimated from reference gene primer amplification. Produced via immunoSEQ multiplex PCR; TCRdb's table is partial and in-frame only. That table gives V, J and clone size, and the DNA gave D and trimming. The sample includes around 300,000 clones, under 90% of them seen just once. The trim removed 1 base at V and 4 bases at J, leaving 7 bases unmatched. The germline gives CDR1 SGHRS, CDR2 YFSETQ. The CDR3 runs to 16 residues. This sample was taken from a study of blood T cell repertoires in COVID-19.

The sequence came from a woman aged 40 to 49 who had recovered from COVID-19. The chain links TRBV5-1 to TRBJ1-2; 10 bases match TRBD1. The sequenced sample was PBMCs or T cells enriched from blood (not recorded which). The CDR3 region is CASSLRGDRGSYGYTF. DNA for the CDR3: TGCGCCAGCAGCTTGCGTGGGGACAGGGGATCCTATGGCTACACCTTC. Together with reference TRBV5-1 and TRBJ1-2, the CDR3 gives the full variable domain: KAGVTQTPRYLIKTRGQQVTLSCSPISGHRSVSWYQQTPGQGLQFLFEYFSETQRNKGNFPGRFSGRQFSNSRSEMNVSTLELGDSALYLCASSLRGDRGSYGYTFGSGTRLTVV.